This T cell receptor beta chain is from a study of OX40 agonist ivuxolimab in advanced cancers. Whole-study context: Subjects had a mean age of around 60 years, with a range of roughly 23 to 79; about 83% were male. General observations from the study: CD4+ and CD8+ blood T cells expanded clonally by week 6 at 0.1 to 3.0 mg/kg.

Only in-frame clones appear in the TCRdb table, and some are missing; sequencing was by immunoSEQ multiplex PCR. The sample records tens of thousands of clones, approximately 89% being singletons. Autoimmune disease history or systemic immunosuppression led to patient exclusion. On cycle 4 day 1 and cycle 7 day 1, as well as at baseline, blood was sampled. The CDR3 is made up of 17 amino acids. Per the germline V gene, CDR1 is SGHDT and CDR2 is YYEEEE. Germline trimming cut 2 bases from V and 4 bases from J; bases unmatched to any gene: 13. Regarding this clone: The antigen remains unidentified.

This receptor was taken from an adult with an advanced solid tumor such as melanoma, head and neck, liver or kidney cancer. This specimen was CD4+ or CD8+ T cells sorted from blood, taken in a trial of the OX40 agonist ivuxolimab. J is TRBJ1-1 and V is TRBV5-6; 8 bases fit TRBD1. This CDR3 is CASSFGTGGYIGTEAFF. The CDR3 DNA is TGTGCCAGCAGCTTTGGGACAGGTGGTTACATTGGCACTGAAGCTTTCTTT.